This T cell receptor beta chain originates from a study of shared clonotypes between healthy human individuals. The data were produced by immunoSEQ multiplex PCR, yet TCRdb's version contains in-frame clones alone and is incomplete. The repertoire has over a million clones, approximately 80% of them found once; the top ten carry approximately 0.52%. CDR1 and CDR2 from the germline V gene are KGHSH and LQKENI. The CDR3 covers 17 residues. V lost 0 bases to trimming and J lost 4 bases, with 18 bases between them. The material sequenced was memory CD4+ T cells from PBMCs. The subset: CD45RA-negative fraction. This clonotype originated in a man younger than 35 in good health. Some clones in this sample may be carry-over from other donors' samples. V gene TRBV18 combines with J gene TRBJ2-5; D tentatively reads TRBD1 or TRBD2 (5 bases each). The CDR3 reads CASSPPVGRDRGETQYF. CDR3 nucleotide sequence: TGTGCCAGCTCACCACCGGTCGGCAGGGACCGGGGAGAGACCCAGTACTTC.